Sequencing of this T cell receptor (beta chain) was carried out in a study of vaccination effects on CD4 cells after COVID-19. For the study at large: Sample collection from a couple of convalescent patients occurred 16 days and one week before vaccination.

Sequencing followed a ViraFEST assay step that expanded antigen-specific CD4+ T cells with viral peptide pools. A roughly ten-day culture period preceded the isolation of CD4+ T cells. From March to December 2020, the person had a SARS-CoV-2 infection that was confirmed by PCR. Assay: immunoSEQ multiplex PCR; the TCRdb copy retains only in-frame clones and omits some. This table holds around 75,000 clones, more than 65% found once. The germline V and J ends were trimmed by 2 bases and 2 bases, with 9 bases remaining between them. Germline values: CDR1 SEHNR, CDR2 FQNEAQ (reference sequence). This CDR3 spans 14 amino acids. The table lists this clone with a few counts. Its antigen is unidentified.

The chain links TRBV7-9 to TRBJ1-1; no clear D gene. The sample was CD4+ T cells from PBMCs cultured with HIV peptides, taken before COVID-19 vaccination. Subset denoted: HIV-1 Nef peptide pool negative control/reference culture. The sequence was collected from a human donor who had a prior SARS-CoV-2 infection. The CDR3 loop reads CASSLIGSNTEAFF. DNA for the CDR3: TGTGCCAGCAGCTTAATCGGGTCAAACACTGAAGCTTTCTTT.